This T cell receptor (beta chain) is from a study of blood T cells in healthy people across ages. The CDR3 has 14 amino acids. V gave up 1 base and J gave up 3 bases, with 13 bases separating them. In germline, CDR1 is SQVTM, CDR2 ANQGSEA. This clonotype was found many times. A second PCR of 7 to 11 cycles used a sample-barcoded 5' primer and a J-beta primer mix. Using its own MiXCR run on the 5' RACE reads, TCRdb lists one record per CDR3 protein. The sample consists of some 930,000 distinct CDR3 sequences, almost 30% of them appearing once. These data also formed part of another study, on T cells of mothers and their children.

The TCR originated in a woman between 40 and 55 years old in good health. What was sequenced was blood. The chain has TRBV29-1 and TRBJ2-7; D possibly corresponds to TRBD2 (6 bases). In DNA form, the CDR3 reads TGCAGCGTTGAAGGCGGGACCGGATACTACGAGCAGTACTTC. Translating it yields CSVEGGTGYYEQYF.